Detailed here is one T cell receptor (beta chain). No antigen is known for it. This specimen comes from a study of shared clonotypes between healthy human individuals. Study in general: A couple of women and a few men aged 18 to 49 made up the donors. Plates per donor: three CD4 naive, three CD4 memory, two CD8 naive, one CD8 memory.

Study-wide results and caveats: Expectations were that clonotype sharing among donors would be affected by sequencing depth.

V dropped 6 bases and J dropped 4 bases, with 6 bases sitting between them. In germline, CDR1 is SGHDN, CDR2 FVKESK. The CDR3 runs 12 residues. CD8 cells regarded as naive lacked CD45RO, were positively chosen for CCR7, and omitted terminally differentiated effector memory CD45RA+ cells. Donors comprised only Caucasian adults living in Nashville, Tennessee. Libraries were prepared by immunoSEQ multiplex PCR; TCRdb keeps only in-frame clonotypes and omits some of them. The data show 550,000 to 750,000 clones, with 92% seen just once and about 24% held by the top ten. This sequence joins TRBV14 and TRBJ2-2; D gene uncertain. Sequenced sample: naive CD8+ T cells sorted from blood. The clonotype originates from a man aged 25-45 years in good health. The chain's CDR3 is CASSLGTGELFF. In DNA, the CDR3 is TGTGCCAGCAGTCTCGGCACCGGGGAGCTGTTTTTT.